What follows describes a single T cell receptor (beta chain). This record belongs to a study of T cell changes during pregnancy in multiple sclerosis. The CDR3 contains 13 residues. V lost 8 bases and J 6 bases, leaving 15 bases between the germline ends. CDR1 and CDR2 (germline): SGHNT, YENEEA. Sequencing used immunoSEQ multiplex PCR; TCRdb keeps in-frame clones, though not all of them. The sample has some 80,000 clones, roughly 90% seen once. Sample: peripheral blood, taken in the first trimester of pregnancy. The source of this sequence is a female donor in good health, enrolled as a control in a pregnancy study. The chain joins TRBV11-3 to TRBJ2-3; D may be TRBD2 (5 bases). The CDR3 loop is CASGKGGPDTQYF. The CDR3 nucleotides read TGTGCCAGCGGGAAAGGAGGCCCGGATACGCAGTATTTT. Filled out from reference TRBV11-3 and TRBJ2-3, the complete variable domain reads EAGVVQSPRYKIIEKKQPVAFWCNPISGHNTLYWYLQNLGQGPELLIRYENEEAVDDSQLPKDRFSAERLKGVDSTLKIQPAELGDSAVYLCASGKGGPDTQYFGPGTRLTVL.